Sequencing of this T cell receptor beta chain was carried out in a study of somatic mutations in cytotoxic T cells in rheumatoid arthritis. The wider study: At nearly 100% purity, some V beta antibody-stained T-cell populations were flow-sorted, and these included V beta1+ cells that were sequenced for TCRB.

With median age about 60 years (range roughly 21-80) and 55% to 60% female, healthy controls came from blood donor buffy coats. After CD4+ and CD8+ cells were isolated by positive magnetic bead selection, their purity was checked by flow cytometry. The V gene's germline CDR1 is SGHVS and CDR2 FNYEAQ. The V end was cut by 6 bases, the J end by 2 bases, with 17 bases between. The CDR3 sequence is 15 residues long. This table comes from immunoSEQ multiplex PCR, and its TCRdb copy is limited to in-frame clones, with some not included. The data hold some 35,000 clones, with roughly four fifths observed a single time. Concerning this clone itself: Its specificity is unknown.

Study-wide findings and caveats: Compared with age-matched healthy controls, rheumatoid arthritis patients did not differ significantly in CD8+ T-cell clonality.

Sequencing was performed on CD8+ T cells sorted from blood. This chain connects TRBV7-6 to TRBJ2-7; D is perhaps TRBD1 (6 bases). This sequence originates from a man in his forties in good health. This CDR3 reads CASSLDRSPTYEQYF. The CDR3 DNA is TGTGCCAGCAGTCTAGACAGGTCCCCTACCTACGAGCAGTACTTC.